This T cell receptor beta chain was sequenced during a study of cytomegalovirus exposure and HLA in healthy donors. Looking at the study overall: The platform used for the roughly 130 validation repertoires matched that of the approximately 620 first-cohort repertoires, a later analysis reported. Study results and limitations: The study flagged roughly 150 TCR beta chains as cytomegalovirus-associated.

For this clone: Its target is not known.

Between the trimmed V and J ends, which lost 0 bases and 0 bases, there was a span of 8 bases. The V gene's germline CDR1 is SGHDT and CDR2 YYEEEE. The CDR3 consists of 15 residues. The protocol was immunoSEQ multiplex PCR, while the TCRdb copy is restricted to in-frame clones and leaves out a portion. The sample has around 300,000 clones; approximately 88% are singletons. This chain links TRBV5-6 with TRBJ2-3; the D is unclear. Sequencing was carried out using PBMCs. This TCR was recovered from a woman between 18 and 29 years old in good health and CMV-seronegative. This CDR3 is CASSLVTESTDTQYF. The CDR3 bases are TGTGCCAGCAGCTTGGTGACGGAGAGCACAGATACGCAGTATTTT. Combining the CDR3 with reference TRBV5-6 and TRBJ2-3 gives the whole variable domain DAGVTQSPTHLIKTRGQQVTLRCSPKSGHDTVSWYQQALGQGPQFIFQYYEEEERQRGNFPDRFSGHQFPNYSSELNVNALLLGDSALYLCASSLVTESTDTQYFGPGTRLTVL.